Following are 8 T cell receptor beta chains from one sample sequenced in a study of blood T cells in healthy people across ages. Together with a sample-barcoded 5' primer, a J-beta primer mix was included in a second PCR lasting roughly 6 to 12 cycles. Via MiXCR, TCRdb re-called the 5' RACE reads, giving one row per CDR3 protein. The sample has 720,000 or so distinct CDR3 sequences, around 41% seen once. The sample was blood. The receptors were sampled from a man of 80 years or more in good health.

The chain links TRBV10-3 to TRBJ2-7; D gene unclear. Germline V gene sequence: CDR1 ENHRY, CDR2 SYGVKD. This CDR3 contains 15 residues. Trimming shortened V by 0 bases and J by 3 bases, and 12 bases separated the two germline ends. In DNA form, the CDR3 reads TGTGCCATCAGTGAGTCGGGCGGTGCCCTCTACGAGCAGTACTTC. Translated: CAISESGGALYEQYF.

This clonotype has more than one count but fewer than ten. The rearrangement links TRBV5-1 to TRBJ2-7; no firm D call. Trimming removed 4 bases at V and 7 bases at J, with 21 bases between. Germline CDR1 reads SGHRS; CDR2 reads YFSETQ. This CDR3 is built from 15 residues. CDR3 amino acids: CASSPSLSTYNEQYF. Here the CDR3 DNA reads TGCGCCAGCAGCCCAAGCCTTTCCACCTACAATGAGCAGTACTTC.

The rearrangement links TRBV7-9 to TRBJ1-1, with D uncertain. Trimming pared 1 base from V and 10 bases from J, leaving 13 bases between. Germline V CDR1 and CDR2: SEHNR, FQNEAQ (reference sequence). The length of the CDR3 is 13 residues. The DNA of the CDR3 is TGTGCCAGCAGCTTAGGAGAGGTGCGAGGAGCTTTCTTT. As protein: CASSLGEVRGAFF. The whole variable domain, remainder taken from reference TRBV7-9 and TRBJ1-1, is DTGVSQNPRHKITKRGQNVTFRCDPISEHNRLYWYRQTLGQGPEFLTYFQNEAQLEKSRLLSDRFSAERPKGSFSTLEIQRTEQGDSAMYLCASSLGEVRGAFFGQGTRLTVV.

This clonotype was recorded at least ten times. CDR3 coding DNA: TGTGCCACCCGGCTAAACAGGGATCGGGGCTACACCTTC. This sequence encodes CATRLNRDRGYTF. J is TRBJ1-2 and V is TRBV19, with a possible D match to TRBD1 (6 bases). The V and J ends lost 10 bases and 8 bases respectively, with 20 bases between them. CDR3 length: 13 residues. CDR1 LNHDA and CDR2 SQIVND come from the germline V gene (reference sequence).

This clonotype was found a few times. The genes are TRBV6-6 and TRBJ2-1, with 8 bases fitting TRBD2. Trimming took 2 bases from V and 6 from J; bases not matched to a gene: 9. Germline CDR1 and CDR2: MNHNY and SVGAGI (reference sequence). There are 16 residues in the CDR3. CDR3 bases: TGTGCCAGCAGTTACCCCTCCGGGGGGGGCAGCAATGAGCAGTTCTTC. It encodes CASSYPSGGGSNEQFF.

The CDR3 loop reads CAAGTPTSGANVLTF. Here the CDR3 DNA reads TGTGCCGCGGGGACACCCACCTCTGGGGCCAACGTCCTGACTTTC. The rearrangement links TRBV28 to TRBJ2-6; TRBD1 or TRBD2 may be the D gene (6 bases each). Germline assignment: CDR1 MDHEN and CDR2 SYDVKM. Between the trimmed V and J ends, which lost 11 bases and 0 bases, there was a span of 14 bases. CDR3 size: 15 residues.

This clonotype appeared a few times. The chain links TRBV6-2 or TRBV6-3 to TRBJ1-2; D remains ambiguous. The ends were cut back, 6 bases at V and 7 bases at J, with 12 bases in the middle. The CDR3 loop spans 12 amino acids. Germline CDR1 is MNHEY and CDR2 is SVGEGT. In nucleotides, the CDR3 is TGTGCCAGCAGCGACGACGGGCGTGGCTACACCTTC. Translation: CASSDDGRGYTF.

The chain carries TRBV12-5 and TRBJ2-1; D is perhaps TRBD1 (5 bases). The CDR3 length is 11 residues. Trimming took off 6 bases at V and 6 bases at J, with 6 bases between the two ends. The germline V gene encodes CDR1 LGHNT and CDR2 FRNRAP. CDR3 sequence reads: CASGQGNEQFF. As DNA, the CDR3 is TGTGCTAGTGGCCAGGGCAATGAGCAGTTCTTC.